This TCR beta chain was found in a study of CD8 T cells in ankylosing spondylitis (dated by TCRdb to the late 2010s). In terms of the full investigation: The study set out to find disease-linked TCR variants by profiling T cell receptor beta repertoires in ankylosing spondylitis patients and healthy donors. The full study cohort was made up of 20 to 25 ankylosing spondylitis patients and 108 healthy donors. Samples of peripheral blood were taken, and for ankylosing spondylitis patients, synovial fluid was collected as well. What the research found in general, with its limitations: In peripheral blood, the disease-linked clones were found at relatively low frequencies and had a CD8+ phenotype. The disease-linked clones were reported to be significantly enriched in matched synovial fluid samples from ankylosing spondylitis patients. Blood from ankylosing spondylitis patients appeared to be characterized by a TCR beta motif composed of about eight highly homologous amino acid variants. Some motif variants were previously reported in synovial fluid and blood of reactive arthritis patients, suggesting common disease-initiation mechanisms.

Note on this clonotype: What antigen it recognizes has not been identified. No base quality values were provided; no much bigger clone lies one nucleotide off.

TCRdb names Illumina HiSeq 2500 as the instrument used. Quantitative 5'-RACE with molecular barcodes was used to prepare TCR beta libraries. As for the authors' bioinformatics: To identify disease-linked TCR variants, a new computational method was used, one built on a probabilistic model of VDJ rearrangement. TCRdb's own reprocessing of the public reads used fastp at Q25 and MiXCR and kept productive beta chains. Each entry merges the rows of one CDR3 protein and shows their most common DNA and genes. TCRdb's processing, not the authors' own work, is the source of the V and J calls. In all, the sample holds roughly 440,000 distinct CDR3 sequences, and more than 15% of those were seen once. Of the sample, approximately 0.97% is held by the ten largest clones. The CDR1 and CDR2 encoded by the germline V gene are LGHNA and YSLEER. There are 16 amino acids in the CDR3, from cysteine to phenylalanine inclusive. CDR3 DNA is the only sequence kept; it has 48 bases, read in frame from the first base. V trim: 1 base; J trim: 3 bases; unmatched bases: 7.

Input material: blood, either unsorted or a sorted T cell fraction (not recorded which). The chain couples TRBV4-3 to TRBJ2-3; TRBD2 aligns with 7 central bases. This TCR was recovered from a male donor with ankylosing spondylitis. The encoded CDR3 is CASSQAGTTTTDTQYF. The DNA sequence is as follows: TGCGCCAGCAGCCAAGCCGGGACTACAACGACAGATACGCAGTATTTT.